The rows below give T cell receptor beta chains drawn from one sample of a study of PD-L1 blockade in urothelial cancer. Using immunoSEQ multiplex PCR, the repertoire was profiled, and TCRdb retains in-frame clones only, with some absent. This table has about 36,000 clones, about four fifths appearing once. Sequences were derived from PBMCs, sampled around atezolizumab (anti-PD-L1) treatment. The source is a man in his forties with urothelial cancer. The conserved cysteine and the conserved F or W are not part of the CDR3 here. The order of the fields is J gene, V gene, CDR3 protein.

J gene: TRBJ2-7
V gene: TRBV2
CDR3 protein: ASSEKVGGRAREQY

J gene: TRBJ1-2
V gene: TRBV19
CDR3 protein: ASSILSPNGYT

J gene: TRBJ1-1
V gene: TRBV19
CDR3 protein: ASRDTANTEAF

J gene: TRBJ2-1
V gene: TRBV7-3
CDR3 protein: ASSRGQGLDNEQF

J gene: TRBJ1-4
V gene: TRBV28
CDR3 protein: ASSTKGGVKEKLF

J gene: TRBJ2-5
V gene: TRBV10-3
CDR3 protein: AISDRSSGRGETQY

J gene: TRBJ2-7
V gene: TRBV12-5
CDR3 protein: ASGLLAGGREQY

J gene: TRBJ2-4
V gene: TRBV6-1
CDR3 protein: ASSEDSKNIQY

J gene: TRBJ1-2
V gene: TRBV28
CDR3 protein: ASSPQGARFGYT

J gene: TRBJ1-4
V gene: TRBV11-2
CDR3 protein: ASSLISDRAEKLF

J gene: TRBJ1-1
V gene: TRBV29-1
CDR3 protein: SVEQGGDTEAF

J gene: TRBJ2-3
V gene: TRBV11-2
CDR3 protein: ASSPEGDTQY

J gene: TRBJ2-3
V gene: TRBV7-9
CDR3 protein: ASSLLGQVGRDTQY

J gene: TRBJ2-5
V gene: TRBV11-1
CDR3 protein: ASSLSVRETQY

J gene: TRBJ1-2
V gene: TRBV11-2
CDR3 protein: ASSPLVHGGT

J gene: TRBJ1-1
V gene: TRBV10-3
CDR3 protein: AISATGGTEAF

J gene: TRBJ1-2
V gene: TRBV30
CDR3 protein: AWSAGQVGGYT

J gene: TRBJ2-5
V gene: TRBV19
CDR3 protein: ASMGAETQY

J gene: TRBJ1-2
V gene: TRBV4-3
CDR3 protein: ASSQATQTNYGYT

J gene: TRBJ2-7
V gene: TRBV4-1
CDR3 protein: ASSQGDSGLYYEQY

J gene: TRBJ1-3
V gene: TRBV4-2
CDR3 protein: ASSQGSDTSGNTIY

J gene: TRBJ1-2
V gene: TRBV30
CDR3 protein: AWSGTANYGYT

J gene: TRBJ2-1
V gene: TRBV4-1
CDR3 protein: ASSQEKLAGGPTYNEQF

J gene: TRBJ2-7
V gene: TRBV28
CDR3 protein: ASSQIRDTYSYEQY

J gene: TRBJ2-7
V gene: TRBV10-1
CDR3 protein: ASSDGGPYEQY

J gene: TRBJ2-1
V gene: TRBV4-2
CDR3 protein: ASSPHPPREILGNEQF